The 10 T cell receptor beta chains below were found in one sample sequenced in a study of cytomegalovirus exposure and HLA in healthy donors. The protocol was immunoSEQ multiplex PCR, while the TCRdb copy is restricted to in-frame clones and leaves out a portion. The sample holds around 180,000 clones; about 82% are singletons and the top ten take approximately 1.5%. Sequenced: PBMCs. The receptors come from a woman between 18 and 29 years old in good health and CMV-seronegative.

The chain joins TRBV9 to TRBJ1-1; D call uncertain. This CDR3 comprises 12 residues. Trimming cost V 0 bases and J 6 bases, with 6 bases left between them. Germline V CDR1 and CDR2: SGDLS, YYNGEE. The DNA for the CDR3 is TGTGCCAGCAGCGTAGATCTCGCTGAAGCTTTCTTT. Translating gives CASSVDLAEAFF.

This chain connects TRBV2 to TRBJ1-2; 10 nucleotides line up with TRBD1. The germline CDR1 and CDR2 sequences are SNHLY and FYNNEI. The CDR3 totals 13 residues. V was clipped by 3 bases and J by 7 bases; unmatched bases: 2. DNA of the CDR3: TGTGCCAGCAGTGAGGGACAGGGGTTTGGCTACACCTTC. Encoded protein: CASSEGQGFGYTF.

The chain couples TRBV11-2 to TRBJ2-2, with TRBD2 matching over 11 bases. CDR1 and CDR2 from the germline V gene are SGHAT and FQNNGV. The CDR3 consists of 19 residues. J lost 4 bases, V lost 1 base, and 11 bases had no gene match. The CDR3 bases are TGTGCCAGCAGCTTAGGGCGTCTAGCGGGGGGCCTCCTCACCGGGGAGCTGTTTTTT. Amino acids: CASSLGRLAGGLLTGELFF.

The chain employs TRBV7-6 and TRBJ2-3; TRBD2 agrees at 7 bases. Germline-derived CDR1 and CDR2 are SGHVS and FNYEAQ. The V segment lost 4 bases and the J segment 2 bases; nucleotides outside the gene matches: 3. CDR3 length: 14 amino acids. This CDR3 reads CASSWGGVTDTQYF. In nucleotides, the CDR3 is TGTGCCAGCAGCTGGGGAGGGGTCACAGATACGCAGTATTTT.

The chain couples TRBV5-1 to TRBJ1-2; 7 nucleotides align to TRBD1. CDR3 size: 13 residues. CDR1 and CDR2 (germline): SGHRS, YFSETQ. The ends lost 4 bases at V and 4 bases at J; junction bases unmatched: 4. The CDR3: CASSPGQSYGYTF. The CDR3 DNA is TGCGCCAGCAGCCCGGGACAGTCCTATGGCTACACCTTC.

In this sample, this clone turned up once. This sequence joins TRBV11-3 and TRBJ2-3; D unresolved. The germline V gene has CDR1 SGHNT and CDR2 YENEEA. Trimming stripped 5 bases from V and 5 bases from J, with 11 bases between. The CDR3 loop spans 13 amino acids. CDR3 coding DNA: TGTGCCAGCAGCACGAGATCGCTAGATACGCAGTATTTT. Amino acids: CASSTRSLDTQYF.

The chain uses TRBV29-1 and TRBJ2-5; 11 bases fit TRBD2. Germline V gene sequence: CDR1 SQVTM, CDR2 ANQGSEA. The junction had 2 bases not matched to a gene; V was cut back by 3 bases and J by 2 bases. This CDR3 is 14 amino acids long. The CDR3 DNA is TGCAGCGTTGAGACTAGCGGGGCACAAGAGACCCAGTACTTC. Translated: CSVETSGAQETQYF.

The chain has TRBV6-1 and TRBJ2-1, with 11 bases that match TRBD2. From germline, CDR1 is MNHNS and CDR2 SASEGT. The junction had 7 bases not matched to a gene; V was cut back by 6 bases and J by 6 bases. The CDR3 covers 15 residues. CDR3 bases: TGTGCCAGCAGCGCTTTAGCGGGAGGGAGCAATGAGCAGTTCTTC. Amino acid sequence: CASSALAGGSNEQFF.

This clone was picked up a small number of times. The rearrangement joins TRBV30 to TRBJ1-2; D perhaps matches TRBD1 (6 bases). The germline V gene encodes CDR1 GTSNPN and CDR2 SVGIG (reference sequence). The ends were cut back, 8 bases at V and 8 bases at J, with 21 bases in the middle. The CDR3 is made up of 13 amino acids. The CDR3 reads CATHRDRRDGYTF. CDR3 in DNA: TGTGCCACCCACAGGGATCGAAGGGACGGCTACACCTTC.

This chain uses TRBV10-1 with TRBJ2-7; 8 nucleotides match TRBD1. The V gene end was trimmed by 5 bases and the J gene end by 6 bases; junction bases not matched to a gene: 6. Germline CDR1 and CDR2: WNHNN and SYGVQD (reference sequence). The CDR3 consists of 13 residues. This CDR3 is CASSMDRAGEQYF. The CDR3 DNA follows: TGCGCCAGCAGTATGGACAGGGCGGGCGAGCAGTACTTC.